A single sample is the source of the 26 T cell receptor beta chains below, sequenced in a study of shared clonotypes between healthy human individuals. Assay: immunoSEQ multiplex PCR; the TCRdb copy retains only in-frame clones and omits some. The sample has roughly 2,500,000 clones; more than 85% are singletons. What was sequenced was naive CD4+ T cells from PBMCs. The subset was: CD45RA+ positively selected. These receptors all stem from a man between 18 and 35 years old in good health. Some clones in this sample may be carry-over from other donors' samples.

Concerning this clone: Other DNA variants within this sample encode the same CDR3. The chain carries TRBV6-5 and TRBJ1-1, with 10 bases matching TRBD1. With V trimmed by 3 bases and J by 3 bases, 4 bases remained unmatched. There are 15 residues in the CDR3. Germline lookup yields CDR1 MNHEY and CDR2 SVGAGI. CDR3 nucleotide sequence: TGTGCCAGCAGTTATTGGGGGACAGGGGACACTGAAGCTTTCTTT. Protein product: CASSYWGTGDTEAFF.

CDR3 protein: CSVEMGQGTDEQYF. The CDR3 nucleotides are TGCAGCGTTGAAATGGGACAGGGTACCGACGAGCAGTACTTC. The V gene is TRBV29-1, the J gene TRBJ2-7; 9 positions match TRBD1. The CDR3 length is 14 residues. J lost 5 bases, V lost 2 bases, and 7 bases had no gene match. CDR1 and CDR2 (germline): SQVTM, ANQGSEA.

The chain combines TRBV30 with TRBJ2-5; the match to TRBD2 covers 8 bases. The CDR3 spans 13 residues. The trim removed 3 bases at V and 5 bases at J, leaving 5 bases unmatched. Germline V gene sequence: CDR1 GTSNPN, CDR2 SVGIG (reference sequence). The CDR3 region is CAWRTGGVETQYF. For the CDR3, the DNA is TGTGCCTGGAGGACGGGAGGGGTGGAGACCCAGTACTTC.

The V call is TRBV6-6, the J call TRBJ1-1; a possible D gene is TRBD1 (5 bases). Trimming took off 6 bases at V and 10 bases at J, with 9 bases between the two ends. CDR1 is MNHNY, CDR2 SVGAGI, per germline (reference sequence). The CDR3 is 10 residues long. CDR3 region: CASSTGGAFF. CDR3 coding DNA: TGTGCCAGCAGCACCGGGGGAGCTTTCTTT.

V usage is TRBV29-1 and J usage is TRBJ1-5; D is undetermined. The CDR3 is 11 residues long. Germline loops: CDR1 SQVTM, CDR2 ANQGSEA. Trimming left V 3 bases short and J 14 bases short, with 14 bases between. CDR3 sequence: CSVELDGREHF. The CDR3 DNA reads TGCAGCGTTGAGTTAGATGGACGGGAGCATTTT.

The chain couples TRBV30 to TRBJ2-2; 10 nucleotides align to TRBD1. Unmatched junction bases numbered 3, after V lost 2 bases and J lost 6 bases. Germline CDR1 reads GTSNPN; CDR2 reads SVGIG (reference sequence). This CDR3 is built from 14 residues. The CDR3 bases are TGTGCCTGGAGTCGCGGGACAGGGGCCGGGGAGCTGTTTTTT. Translation: CAWSRGTGAGELFF.

This chain uses TRBV7-2 with TRBJ1-4; D is ambiguous. CDR1 and CDR2 from the germline V gene are SGHTA and FQGNSA. V was trimmed by 5 bases and J by 6 bases, leaving 16 bases between them. The CDR3 runs to 15 residues. CDR3: CASSPGGVPYEKLFF. As DNA, the CDR3 is TGTGCCAGCAGCCCCGGCGGGGTACCGTATGAAAAACTGTTTTTT.

This chain links TRBV30 with TRBJ1-2, with unresolved D. The CDR3 has 13 amino acids. V lost 5 bases and J lost 6, with 16 bases in between. In germline, CDR1 is GTSNPN, CDR2 SVGIG (reference sequence). The CDR3 is CAWGRPRSDGYTF. CDR3 DNA sequence: TGTGCCTGGGGGCGACCGAGATCGGATGGCTACACCTTC. Variable domain in full (rest from reference TRBV30 and TRBJ1-2): SQTIHQWPATLVQPVGSPLSLECTVEGTSNPNLYWYRQAAGRGLQLLFYSVGIGQISSEVPQNLSASRPQDRQFILSSKKLLLSDSGFYLCAWGRPRSDGYTFGSGTRLTVV.

J is TRBJ2-6 and V is TRBV6-4, with TRBD2 as a possible D gene (6 bases). The germline gives CDR1 MRHNA, CDR2 SNTAGT. Trimming pared 4 bases from V and 9 bases from J, leaving 10 bases between. The length of the CDR3 is 13 residues. The CDR3 nucleotides read TGTGCCAGCAGTGTTCAGGGAGGCAACGTCCTGACTTTC. Its translation: CASSVQGGNVLTF.

The chain links TRBV5-1 to TRBJ2-1, with a possible D match to TRBD1 (6 bases). Trimming shortened V by 2 bases and J by 6 bases, and 18 bases separated the two germline ends. The germline V gene has CDR1 SGHRS and CDR2 YFSETQ. The CDR3 has 16 amino acids. CDR3 nucleotides: TGCGCCAGCAGCTTACTTGGGACACCCCAAGGCAATGAGCAGTTCTTC. Its protein is CASSLLGTPQGNEQFF.

The chain recombines TRBV6-4 with TRBJ2-1; tentatively, D is TRBD1 or TRBD2 (5 bases each). Germline CDR1 and CDR2: MRHNA and SNTAGT. V gave up 3 bases and J gave up 0 bases, with 12 bases separating them. The CDR3 contains 16 residues. The CDR3 region is CASSEFFGGSYNEQFF. The CDR3 bases are TGTGCCAGCAGTGAGTTCTTTGGGGGCTCCTACAATGAGCAGTTCTTC.

The CDR3 bases are TGTGCCAGTCCCCATAGACAGGGGGCTCTCCATCAGCCCCAGCATTTT. Translated: CASPHRQGALHQPQHF. The V call is TRBV19, the J call TRBJ1-5, with 10 bases that match TRBD1. From germline, CDR1 is LNHDA and CDR2 SQIVND (reference sequence). The V and J ends lost 8 bases and 5 bases, in that order; junction bases with no gene match: 12. This CDR3 contains 16 residues.

The chain uses TRBV6-1 and TRBJ2-5, with D perhaps matching TRBD1 or TRBD2 (5 bases each). The CDR3 is made up of 14 amino acids. Germline-derived CDR1 and CDR2 are MNHNS and SASEGT. Trimming shortened V by 8 bases and J by 4 bases, and 17 bases separated the two germline ends. CDR3 bases: TGTGCCAGCGGCCCCATGGGGGTGGGAGAGACCCAGTACTTC. Protein product: CASGPMGVGETQYF.

As regards this clone: In the same sample, other DNA sequences code for this CDR3. The rearrangement links TRBV9 to TRBJ2-1; D ambiguous. The CDR3 sequence is 12 residues long. Germline loops: CDR1 SGDLS, CDR2 YYNGEE. Trimming took 0 bases from V and 7 from J, leaving 5 bases between them. Here the CDR3 DNA reads TGTGCCAGCAGCGTAGACCGGAATGAGCAGTTCTTC. Translating it yields CASSVDRNEQFF.

The chain joins TRBV6-1 to TRBJ2-5; weak D call: TRBD2 (6 bases). From germline, CDR1 is MNHNS and CDR2 SASEGT. Trimming pared 7 bases from V and 1 base from J, leaving 10 bases between. This CDR3 has 13 residues. CDR3 protein: CASILSGQETQYF. CDR3 coding DNA: TGTGCCAGCATTCTTAGCGGCCAAGAGACCCAGTACTTC.

The rearrangement uses TRBV6-4 and TRBJ2-1; no definite D call. This CDR3 has 11 amino acids. Trimming took off 3 bases at V and 8 bases at J, with 5 bases between the two ends. CDR1 and CDR2 from the germline V gene are MRHNA and SNTAGT. CDR3 nucleotides: TGTGCCAGCAGTGATCGTGATGAGCAGTTCTTC. Residues: CASSDRDEQFF.

This chain uses TRBV28 with TRBJ1-4, with 7 nucleotides matching TRBD1. The CDR3 totals 16 residues. V lost 3 bases to trimming and J lost 0 bases; unmatched junction nucleotides: 4. Per germline, CDR1 MDHEN and CDR2 SYDVKM. CDR3 DNA sequence: TGTGCCAGCAGTTTGGCGGGACAGCCAACTAATGAAAAACTGTTTTTT. This codes for CASSLAGQPTNEKLFF.

The chain uses TRBV30 and TRBJ2-5, with D unresolved. The germline V and J ends were trimmed by 0 bases and 3 bases, with 14 bases remaining between them. Per germline, CDR1 GTSNPN and CDR2 SVGIG (reference sequence). The CDR3 has 15 amino acids. The CDR3 region is CAWSVRLRVEETQYF. In nucleotides, the CDR3 is TGTGCCTGGAGTGTACGGCTAAGGGTGGAAGAGACCCAGTACTTC.

The chain is built from TRBV5-1 and TRBJ2-5; possible D gene TRBD1, 5 bases. The J call may not be correct, given that the DNA end is closer to TRBJ2-7. Per the germline V gene, CDR1 is SGHRS and CDR2 is YFSETQ. The CDR3 totals 16 residues. The CDR3 sequence is CASSFRRGADSYEQYF. For the CDR3, the DNA is TGCGCCAGCAGCTTCCGCCGTGGGGCGGACTCCTACGAGCAGTACTTC.

A word on this clone: The sample has other DNA sequences that encode this CDR3 too. The chain employs TRBV9 and TRBJ1-2; D remains unclear. Germline V lookup: CDR1 SGDLS, CDR2 YYNGEE. The CDR3 is 14 residues long. V was pared by 1 base and J by 1 base, with 8 bases between. The CDR3: CASSVTTSNYGYTF. The CDR3 DNA reads TGTGCCAGCAGCGTAACCACCAGTAACTATGGCTACACCTTC. The whole variable domain, filled in from reference TRBV9 and TRBJ1-2, reads DSGVTQTPKHLITATGQRVTLRCSPRSGDLSVYWYQQSLDQGLQFLIQYYNGEERAKGNILERFSAQQFPDLHSELNLSSLELGDSALYFCASSVTTSNYGYTFGSGTRLTVV.

The rearrangement links TRBV29-1 to TRBJ2-3, with D possibly matching TRBD1 (6 bases). Deletions cut 6 bases from V and 6 bases from J, with 19 bases between. The V gene's germline CDR1 is SQVTM and CDR2 ANQGSEA. CDR3 length: 14 amino acids. CDR3 residues: CSVLRSTGSDTQYF. CDR3 DNA sequence: TGCAGCGTCTTGCGGAGCACAGGGTCCGATACGCAGTATTTT.

The genes are TRBV2 and TRBJ2-1; D is uncertain. V was cut by 4 bases and J by 6 bases, with 16 bases left in between. Germline V gene lookup returns CDR1 SNHLY and CDR2 FYNNEI. This CDR3 is 15 amino acids long. This CDR3 reads CASSALSAPGNEQFF. CDR3 in DNA: TGTGCCAGCAGTGCGCTGTCGGCCCCAGGCAATGAGCAGTTCTTC.

This chain connects TRBV25-1 to TRBJ1-2; no definite D call. V was cut by 4 bases and J by 8 bases, with 11 bases left in between. Germline CDR1 and CDR2: MGHDK and SYGVNS. There are 12 residues in the CDR3. The CDR3 protein is CASSALPGGYTF. Written as DNA, the CDR3 is TGTGCCAGCAGTGCTCTCCCCGGGGGCTACACCTTC.

The sample holds one count of this clone. The same CDR3 arises from other DNA sequences in this sample as well. This chain links TRBV9 with TRBJ2-1; D uncertain. CDR3 size: 13 residues. V was trimmed by 2 bases and J by 7 bases, leaving 10 bases between them. Germline CDR1 SGDLS, CDR2 YYNGEE. The chain's CDR3 is CASSVGSLNEQFF. CDR3 DNA: TGTGCCAGCAGCGTGGGTAGCCTAAATGAGCAGTTCTTC.

The rearrangement links TRBV18 to TRBJ2-7; TRBD2 matches 10 bases. Germline V gene lookup returns CDR1 KGHSH and CDR2 LQKENI. The CDR3 runs 15 residues. With V trimmed by 2 bases and J by 3 bases, 4 bases remained unmatched. This chain's CDR3 is CASSPGTSEVYEQYF. The DNA of the CDR3 is TGTGCCAGCTCACCAGGGACTAGCGAGGTCTACGAGCAGTACTTC.

The chain combines TRBV6-6 with TRBJ2-1; the match to TRBD2 covers 12 bases. Per the germline V gene, CDR1 is MNHNY and CDR2 is SVGAGI (reference sequence). V trimming: 6 bases; J trimming: 7 bases; junction bases outside the gene matches: 7. The length of the CDR3 is 15 residues. As DNA, the CDR3 is TGTGCCAGCAGAGACGGGCTAGCGGGAGGGAATGAGCAGTTCTTC. This encodes CASRDGLAGGNEQFF.